Below are 18 T cell receptor beta chains sequenced from a single sample in a study of T cell responses to AZD1222 COVID-19 vaccine. The table came from immunoSEQ multiplex PCR; TCRdb's copy has only in-frame clones and leaves some out. The repertoire has approximately 89,000 clones, around nine tenths of them found once; the top ten carry less than 15%. The sequencing here drew on peripheral blood, taken on day 0 of AZD1222 vaccination. Receptors were obtained from an adult in good health.

The rearrangement uses TRBV5-6 and TRBJ2-1; D may correspond to TRBD1 or TRBD2 (5 bases each). This CDR3 has 15 residues. Germline CDR1 is SGHDT and CDR2 is YYEEEE. V was cut by 0 bases and J by 9 bases, with 16 bases left in between. The CDR3 reads CASSLGGGPGGEQFF. The CDR3 DNA sequence: TGTGCCAGCAGCTTGGGTGGGGGACCGGGCGGTGAGCAGTTCTTC.

The rearrangement links TRBV28 to TRBJ2-7; no clear D gene. The CDR3 has 15 residues. The V gene lost 8 bases and the J gene lost 0 bases, with 17 bases spanning the gap. Per germline, CDR1 MDHEN and CDR2 SYDVKM. In DNA form, the CDR3 reads TGTGCCAGCGGTGGGGTACACCCTAGCTCCTACGAGCAGTACTTC. As protein: CASGGVHPSSYEQYF.

The chain combines TRBV29-1 with TRBJ1-3; D is uncertain. Trimming stripped 3 bases from V and 4 bases from J, with 10 bases between. The CDR3 has 13 amino acids. Germline V gives CDR1 SQVTM, CDR2 ANQGSEA. CDR3 region: CSVDGVEGNTIYF. The CDR3 region has the DNA TGCAGCGTTGACGGGGTAGAGGGAAACACCATATATTTT.

This chain joins TRBV5-4 and TRBJ2-1; D may be TRBD1 or TRBD2 (6 bases each). V lost 5 bases, J lost 1 base, and 13 bases lay in between. CDR1 and CDR2 from the germline V gene are SGHNT and YYREEE (reference sequence). This CDR3 contains 15 residues. CDR3 sequence: CASRPRGRSYNEQFF. CDR3 coding DNA: TGTGCCAGCAGGCCTAGGGGGAGGTCCTACAATGAGCAGTTCTTC.

The chain carries TRBV6-5 and TRBJ2-7; D is uncertain. This CDR3 has 13 residues. CDR1 is MNHEY and CDR2 is SVGAGI in the germline V gene. Trimming removed 5 bases from V and 3 bases from J, with 11 bases in between. Here the CDR3 DNA reads TGTGCCAGCAGTACGGACGTGGACTACGAGCAGTACTTC. Translated: CASSTDVDYEQYF.

The chain joins TRBV11-1 to TRBJ2-3; no clear D gene. The CDR3 totals 12 residues. Trimming took off 1 base at V and 6 bases at J, with 5 bases between the two ends. Germline CDR1 and CDR2: SGHAT and FQDESV (reference sequence). In nucleotides, the CDR3 is TGTGCCAGCAGCTTAGGTCCCGATACGCAGTATTTT. It translates to CASSLGPDTQYF.

The chain couples TRBV6-5 to TRBJ2-2; weak D call: TRBD2 (5 bases). This CDR3 has 14 amino acids. Trimming removed 8 bases at V and 2 bases at J, with 12 bases between. From germline, CDR1 is MNHEY and CDR2 SVGAGI. The CDR3 DNA sequence: TGTGCCAGCCGGACTCCTCTCAACACCGGGGAGCTGTTTTTT. Its protein product is CASRTPLNTGELFF.

The genes are TRBV30 and TRBJ1-5; a weak D match, TRBD1 (5 bases). The CDR3 spans 13 residues. The V and J ends lost 4 bases and 2 bases respectively, with 9 bases between them. Germline-derived CDR1 and CDR2 are GTSNPN and SVGIG (reference sequence). The CDR3 nucleotides read TGTGCCTGGAAGGGGTCGGGCAATCAGCCCCAGCATTTT. It is translated as CAWKGSGNQPQHF.

V and J are TRBV7-9 and TRBJ1-2; TRBD1 is a possible D gene (6 bases). V was cut by 4 bases and J by 8 bases, with 17 bases left in between. The CDR3 has 14 residues. Germline V gene sequence: CDR1 SEHNR, CDR2 FQNEAQ (reference sequence). The CDR3 DNA reads TGTGCCAGCAGCTCTGCCTGGGGGCGCGAGGGCTACACCTTC. Its protein is CASSSAWGREGYTF.

This chain joins TRBV6-5 and TRBJ1-1; D perhaps matches TRBD1 (5 bases). There are 15 residues in the CDR3. The V end was cut by 6 bases, the J end by 0 bases, with 14 bases between. Germline V gene sequence: CDR1 MNHEY, CDR2 SVGAGI. CDR3 bases: TGTGCCAGCAGCCGGGGACCGCCGCTGAACACTGAAGCTTTCTTT. Translated, it gives CASSRGPPLNTEAFF.

V and J are TRBV18 and TRBJ2-5; D perhaps matches TRBD1 (5 bases). CDR1 is KGHSH, CDR2 LQKENI, per germline. Trimming removed 2 bases from V and 7 bases from J, with 11 bases in between. This CDR3 region has 13 residues. For the CDR3, the DNA is TGTGCCAGCTCACCAGACAGAGTGGTGACCCAGTACTTC. Its protein product is CASSPDRVVTQYF.

The rearrangement joins TRBV7-9 to TRBJ1-4; the D gene is possibly TRBD1 (5 bases). V was clipped by 5 bases and J by 10 bases, with 14 bases between them. Germline assignment: CDR1 SEHNR and CDR2 FQNEAQ (reference sequence). The CDR3 consists of 13 residues. The CDR3, as DNA: TGTGCCAGCAGCCCTCAGTCTGGGGGAAAACTGTTTTTT. It codes for CASSPQSGGKLFF.

The chain recombines TRBV10-3 with TRBJ2-7; D possibly corresponds to TRBD2 (5 bases). The CDR3 has 15 residues. Looked up from germline, CDR1 is ENHRY and CDR2 is SYGVKD. With 7 bases removed from V and 0 bases from J, the gap between germline ends came to 16 bases. CDR3 in amino acids: CAITPGLADSYEQYF. CDR3 coding DNA: TGTGCCATCACCCCGGGATTGGCAGACTCCTACGAGCAGTACTTC.

The V gene is TRBV2, the J gene TRBJ1-1; no clear D. The CDR3 extends over 14 amino acids. Germline V gene sequence: CDR1 SNHLY, CDR2 FYNNEI. The V end lost 5 bases, the J end lost 4 bases, and 14 bases lay between the germline ends. CDR3 region: CASSSTFEVTEAFF. CDR3 nucleotide sequence: TGTGCCAGCAGTTCGACCTTTGAGGTCACTGAAGCTTTCTTT.

This chain links TRBV12-3 or TRBV12-4 with TRBJ1-2; D is unclear. The V end was cut by 3 bases, the J end by 8 bases, with 13 bases between. The CDR3 covers 13 residues. Here the CDR3 reads CASSFVSRLGYTF. The CDR3 region has the DNA TGTGCCAGCAGTTTCGTGTCCAGGTTGGGCTACACCTTC.

This clone was recorded only once. The chain couples TRBV24-1 to TRBJ2-1; TRBD2 matches 10 bases. V dropped 4 bases and J dropped 4; count of bases not matched to a gene: 6. Germline CDR1 KGHDR, CDR2 SFDVKD. The CDR3 covers 16 residues. The CDR3 here is CATSEPTSGEYNEQFF. DNA for the CDR3: TGTGCCACCAGTGAGCCTACTAGCGGGGAATACAATGAGCAGTTCTTC.

CDR3 protein: CASSIPTGDSPLHF. For the CDR3, the DNA is TGTGCCAGTAGTATCCCTACAGGGGATTCACCCCTCCACTTT. This chain links TRBV19 with TRBJ1-6; 7 bases agree with TRBD1. CDR3 length: 14 residues. The germline gives CDR1 LNHDA, CDR2 SQIVND (reference sequence). The junction had 4 bases not matched to a gene; V was cut back by 3 bases and J by 8 bases.

This clone is a singleton in its sample. V gene TRBV10-1 combines with J gene TRBJ1-2; 7 bases map to TRBD1. The V segment lost 0 bases and the J segment 8 bases; nucleotides outside the gene matches: 3. CDR1 and CDR2 (germline): WNHNN, SYGVQD (reference sequence). This CDR3 has 13 residues. The CDR3: CASSESGDSGYTF. Written as DNA, the CDR3 is TGCGCCAGCAGTGAGTCAGGGGACAGCGGCTACACCTTC.